This passage covers 3 T cell receptor beta chains from one sample sequenced in a study of a mutant IDH1 vaccine in newly diagnosed glioma. Assay used: immunoSEQ multiplex PCR; TCRdb lists only in-frame clones, some missing. Seen here are about 67,000 clones, about 86% observed once, and the top ten hold approximately 4.5%. The time point is: baseline, week 1 (first vaccination visit). This sample's treatment: pre-vaccination baseline after standard-of-care therapy. The sample was peripheral blood mononuclear cells (PBMCs), taken from a glioma patient treated with radiotherapy, temozolomide or both. The source of these receptors is a woman aged 18-29 years with glioma. Some clones in this sample may be carry-over from other donors' samples.

This sequence joins TRBV9 and TRBJ2-7, with D tentatively TRBD1 (6 bases). The germline V gene has CDR1 SGDLS and CDR2 YYNGEE. Trimming left V 0 bases short and J 0 bases short, with 10 bases between. The CDR3 covers 15 residues. The CDR3 reads CASSVGTDSSYEQYF. In DNA form, the CDR3 reads TGTGCCAGCAGCGTAGGAACGGACAGCTCCTACGAGCAGTACTTC.

V and J are TRBV6-1 and TRBJ1-1; D is undetermined. V was cut by 2 bases and J by 1 base, with 5 bases left in between. The length of the CDR3 is 13 residues. From germline, CDR1 is MNHNS and CDR2 SASEGT. The CDR3 sequence: CASSEMRNTEAFF. CDR3 nucleotides: TGTGCCAGCAGTGAAATGAGGAACACTGAAGCTTTCTTT.

Details on this clone: A junction boundary mismatches the germline segment, possibly from a read error. The chain has TRBV6-6 and TRBJ2-1; 7 bases are a match to TRBD2. This CDR3 spans 15 amino acids. Germline-derived CDR1 and CDR2 are MNHNY and SVGAGI (reference sequence). The CDR3 DNA is TGTGCCAGCAGTTCCTCCGGGACTATGTACATTGAGCAGTTCTTC. Translating it yields CASSSSGTMYIEQFF.